The 6 T cell receptor beta chains listed next were all sequenced from one sample in a study of blood T cells in healthy people across ages (dated by TCRdb to about 2015). The library came from 5' RACE. This sample was sequenced with an Illumina HiSeq 2500. A second roughly 6 to 12 cycle PCR used a sample-barcoded 5' primer and a J-beta primer mix. TCRdb handled the public reads itself, with Q25 trimming in fastp and clone calling in MiXCR, and kept productive beta chains. CDR3 protein duplicates are merged, each entry listing the most common genes and DNA. The sample records 1.5 million to 2 million distinct CDR3 sequences, 28% of which are singletons. The ten most abundant clones make up 6.5% to 8.5% of the sample. Sequencing used blood. These receptors were obtained from a woman aged 25 to 39 in good health.

V is TRBV11-2 and J is TRBJ2-3; weak D call: TRBD1 (5 bases). CDR3 length: 13 residues. V was pared by 5 bases and J by 4 bases, with 10 bases between. Germline CDR1 SGHAT, CDR2 FQNNGV. Written as DNA, the CDR3 is TGTGCCAGCAGCACAGAAGGGGCAGATACGCAGTATTTT. It is translated as CASSTEGADTQYF.

A remark on this clonotype: One end of the junction varies from germline; a read error may be responsible. This chain links TRBV6-6 with TRBJ2-7, with 12 bases fitting TRBD1. This CDR3 comprises 15 residues. Looked up from germline, CDR1 is MNHNY and CDR2 is SVGAGI (reference sequence). The chain's CDR3 is CASIQGQGAHYGQYF. CDR3 nucleotides: TGTGCCAGCATTCAGGGACAGGGGGCGCATTACGGGCAGTACTTC.

This chain connects TRBV20-1 to TRBJ1-1; 10 bases align to TRBD1. With V trimmed by 6 bases and J by 5 bases, 6 bases remained unmatched. The CDR3 spans 13 residues. Germline V gives CDR1 DFQATT, CDR2 SNEGSKA (reference sequence). In nucleotides, the CDR3 is TGCAGTGCAGGACAGGGGGTTAGTACTGAAGCTTTCTTT. It codes for CSAGQGVSTEAFF.

In this sample, this clonotype turned up a few times. The chain links TRBV27 to TRBJ1-5; D is unresolved. The germline CDR1 and CDR2 sequences are MNHEY and SMNVEV (reference sequence). This CDR3 region has 14 residues. V lost 2 bases and J 2 bases, leaving 7 bases between the germline ends. The CDR3 sequence: CASSLRSGNQPQHF. The CDR3 DNA reads TGTGCCAGCAGTTTAAGGTCAGGCAATCAGCCCCAGCATTTT.

In its sample, this clonotype was seen many times. The chain is built from TRBV28 and TRBJ2-7, with D possibly matching TRBD1 (5 bases). This CDR3 is built from 12 residues. V lost 6 bases and J lost 3, with 9 bases in between. Germline lookup yields CDR1 MDHEN and CDR2 SYDVKM. The CDR3 loop is CASSSGYYEQYF. The CDR3, as DNA: TGTGCCAGCAGCTCAGGGTACTACGAGCAGTACTTC.

This clonotype was seen many times. The rearrangement joins TRBV12-3 or TRBV12-4 to TRBJ1-5; no clear D. The CDR3 loop spans 12 amino acids. V dropped 5 bases and J dropped 7 bases, with 9 bases sitting between them. The CDR3 DNA follows: TGTGCCAGCAGTCCCACCGGACAGCCCCAGCATTTT. Its protein product is CASSPTGQPQHF.